A single T cell receptor (beta chain) is shown here with its context. This clonotype was detected only a few times. What antigen it recognizes has not been identified. Per-nucleotide qualities are absent, and no much larger clonotype sits a single base away. Library method: 5' RACE. Instrument on record: Illumina HiSeq 2500. A second PCR of about 6 to 11 cycles was run with a J-beta primer mix and a sample-barcoded 5' primer. A unique molecular identifier was introduced onto each TCR beta cDNA molecule by a template-switch 5' adaptor carrying 12 random nucleotides. Each sample yielded at least 3 million CDR3-containing paired-end reads. The Mint cDNA synthesis kit, primed by a TRBC-specific oligonucleotide, was used to synthesize first-strand cDNA from all RNA. Following uracil-DNA glycosylase treatment, a first 18-cycle PCR with universal primers M1SS and BC2_uni_R was performed on all cDNA. From the authors' description of their analysis: For normalization, 1 million high-quality reads, each with a distinct molecular identifier, were randomly selected from each sample. Reads sharing molecular identifiers were discarded rather than binned into consensus sequences. CDR3 identification, clonotype clustering and error correction used MiTCR with a Q25 quality threshold and the strictest error-elimination algorithm. Lower-bound total TCR beta diversity was estimated with a nonparametric unseen species model using Euler transformation. The public reads were quality trimmed at Q25 with fastp and then assembled into clones with MiXCR by TCRdb, keeping productive beta chains. Identical CDR3 proteins give one entry, which carries the most common genes and DNA. The V and J calls and clone size come from TCRdb's table, not from the authors' own analysis. In this sample the table shows under 2 million distinct CDR3 sequences, almost 35% of which occur a single time. The ten biggest clones cover 11% of the sample.

The donors were 40 or so Caucasian individuals from Russia, aged roughly 6 to 95 years, who were systemically healthy. Each donor gave ten milliliters of peripheral blood, collected into EDTA-treated Vacutainer tubes. Ficoll-Paque density-gradient centrifugation was used to isolate PBMCs, with at least 6 million per sample. Total RNA was extracted from PBMCs with Trizol reagent, with at least 5.5 micrograms obtained per sample. For every donor, an aliquot of PBMCs went through flow cytometry to measure the percentages of naive CD45RAhigh/CD27high T cells. This sample was taken from a study of blood T cells in healthy people across ages (dated by TCRdb to the mid-2010s). Regarding the research as a whole: In model experiments, template switching captured roughly one uniquely barcoded TCR beta cDNA molecule for every two T cells. To avoid experimental bias, donors of different ages were randomly spread across the sequencing lanes. Using deep sequencing normalized with unique cDNA molecular identifiers, the study measured how TCR beta repertoire diversity changes with age. The study analyzed two additional independent replicas of 1 million unique cDNA reads from the same blood draw for two donors, one aged 18 to 30 and one aged 80 or older. The donors were divided into four age groups: young (average about 16 years), middle-aged (under 40), aged (about 56) and long-lived (roughly 82).

Here is what the overall study found, with its caveats: Observed TCR beta diversity per million T cells fell roughly linearly with age, and a significant reduction was already apparent by age around 36. Estimates of total diversity from one million sequenced T cells were regarded as lower bounds and underestimates. Because the CMV infection status of the donors was unknown, age-related changes in expanded clonotypes may potentially have been confounded. Conclusive comparison of naive and antigen-experienced compartments was prevented by the profiling of bulk unsorted PBMCs. Compared with the aged group, the long-lived group had more naive CD4+ T cells, fewer expanded clones and increased TCR diversity, a pattern suggesting age selection. The percentage of naive T cells measured by flow cytometry correlated strongly with observed TCR beta diversity.

This clonotype was sampled from a young woman in good health. The specimen was blood.

The DNA is TGTGCCAGCAGGGGTAAGAGCTCCTACAATGAGCAGTTCTTC. Its translation reads: CASRGKSSYNEQFF. The V and J genes are TRBV21-1 and TRBJ2-1. TRBV21-1 is recorded as a pseudogene. The cysteine opens and the phenylalanine closes a CDR3 of 14 amino acids. The only DNA kept is the CDR3, 42 bases in frame from the first base.